A single sample is the source of the 28 T cell receptor beta chains below, sequenced in a study of OX40 agonist ivuxolimab in advanced cancers. The repertoire was sequenced with immunoSEQ multiplex PCR; TCRdb's copy has only in-frame clones and lacks some. Of about 19,000 clones listed, 60% to 85% are singletons. Sequencing used CD4+ or CD8+ T cells sorted from blood, obtained in a trial of the OX40 agonist ivuxolimab. The receptors derive from an adult with an advanced solid tumor such as melanoma, head and neck, liver or kidney cancer.

CDR3 sequence: CASSVGPPGLARYEQFF. As DNA, the CDR3 is TGTGCCAGCAGCGTAGGCCCTCCGGGACTAGCTCGATATGAGCAGTTCTTC. The chain is built from TRBV9 and TRBJ2-1; 9 bases line up with TRBD2. With V trimmed by 0 bases and J by 8 bases, 12 bases remained unmatched. Germline V gene data show CDR1 as SGDLS and CDR2 as YYNGEE. There are 17 residues in the CDR3.

The rearrangement uses TRBV4-3 and TRBJ2-2; 9 positions agree with TRBD2. This CDR3 has 20 amino acids. The junction had 11 bases not matched to a gene; V was cut back by 0 bases and J by 0 bases. Germline lookup yields CDR1 LGHNA and CDR2 YSLEER. CDR3 nucleotides: TGCGCCAGCAGCCAAGATTTAGCGGGGGAGGTTATGGCGAACACCGGGGAGCTGTTTTTT. It specifies CASSQDLAGEVMANTGELFF.

The V gene is TRBV6-5, the J gene TRBJ1-4; unclear D gene. Germline V gives CDR1 MNHEY, CDR2 SVGAGI. This CDR3 region has 15 residues. V lost 6 bases and J lost 0, with 11 bases in between. The DNA for the CDR3 is TGTGCCAGCAGCACGTTTGGGGCAACTAATGAAAAACTGTTTTTT. Encoded protein: CASSTFGATNEKLFF.

This clone turned up a few times. The CDR3 DNA sequence: TGTGCCAGCAGCTCATACGACAGAGAGATGCAAGAGACCCAGTACTTC. The encoded protein is CASSSYDREMQETQYF. This chain uses TRBV11-2 with TRBJ2-5, with D maybe TRBD1 (5 bases). The V and J ends lost 4 bases and 2 bases respectively, with 17 bases between them. In germline, CDR1 is SGHAT, CDR2 FQNNGV. The CDR3 extends over 16 amino acids.

The chain carries TRBV4-1 and TRBJ1-2; 8 bases agree with TRBD1. The V and J ends lost 8 bases and 4 bases, in that order; junction bases with no gene match: 9. Germline values: CDR1 MGHRA, CDR2 YSYEKL. CDR3 length equals 14 residues. The CDR3 nucleotides read TGCGCCAGCGGATCAGGGGGCGCCGGCTATGGCTACACCTTC. Translation gives CASGSGGAGYGYTF.

The rearrangement joins TRBV7-9 to TRBJ2-1; 8 bases line up with TRBD2. Germline V gene lookup returns CDR1 SEHNR and CDR2 FQNEAQ (reference sequence). After removal of 5 bases from V and 0 bases from J, the junction contained 3 bases not matched to a gene. The CDR3 consists of 15 residues. CDR3 in DNA: TGTGCCAGCAGCACCAGCGGGAGCTCCTACAATGAGCAGTTCTTC. Translating gives CASSTSGSSYNEQFF. The full variable domain, rest sourced from reference TRBV7-9 and TRBJ2-1, is DTGVSQNPRHKITKRGQNVTFRCDPISEHNRLYWYRQTLGQGPEFLTYFQNEAQLEKSRLLSDRFSAERPKGSFSTLEIQRTEQGDSAMYLCASSTSGSSYNEQFFGPGTRLTVL.

This clone is deemed medium-sized. The chain recombines TRBV11-2 with TRBJ2-3; 11 bases fit TRBD2. V was pared by 3 bases and J by 4 bases, with 3 bases of the junction left unmatched. The CDR3 has 15 amino acids. The germline CDR1 and CDR2 sequences are SGHAT and FQNNGV. The CDR3 loop is CASSFSSGRADTQYF. CDR3 bases: TGTGCCAGCAGCTTCAGTAGCGGGAGGGCAGATACGCAGTATTTT.

The CDR3 loop is CASSVGVGPTDTQYF. In DNA form, the CDR3 reads TGTGCCAGCAGCGTAGGGGTGGGACCCACAGATACGCAGTATTTT. V and J are TRBV9 and TRBJ2-3, with D possibly called TRBD1 or TRBD2 (5 bases each). With 0 bases removed from V and 2 bases from J, the gap between germline ends came to 10 bases. The CDR3 extends over 15 amino acids. Per germline, CDR1 SGDLS and CDR2 YYNGEE.

The CDR3 DNA reads TGTGCCAGCAGCTTAGGACAGGGACCCTCCTACGAGCAGTACTTC. It codes for CASSLGQGPSYEQYF. The chain recombines TRBV7-8 with TRBJ2-7; 7 bases match TRBD1. The CDR3 consists of 15 residues. The germline CDR1 and CDR2 sequences are SGHVS and FQNEAQ. Trimming at V came to 1 base and at J to 0 bases, leaving 3 bases not matched to a gene.

The chain uses TRBV27 and TRBJ2-3; a weak D match, TRBD2 (6 bases). The CDR3 spans 15 residues. Germline V gene data show CDR1 as MNHEY and CDR2 as SMNVEV (reference sequence). The ends were cut back, 3 bases at V and 2 bases at J, with 12 bases in the middle. The CDR3 DNA reads TGTGCCAGCAGTTTTAGGGACTCCCCCACAGATACGCAGTATTTT. Its translation is CASSFRDSPTDTQYF.

The CDR3 is CASSGTSGTYEQYF. Here the CDR3 DNA reads TGCGCCAGCAGTGGGACTAGCGGGACCTACGAGCAGTACTTC. The chain combines TRBV10-1 with TRBJ2-7; 12 nucleotides agree with TRBD2. Trimming cost V 4 bases and J 2 bases; bases outside gene matches: 0. The CDR3 contains 14 residues. Germline CDR1 and CDR2: WNHNN and SYGVQD (reference sequence).

The chain uses TRBV19 and TRBJ1-1; D is uncertain. CDR1 LNHDA and CDR2 SQIVND come from the germline V gene (reference sequence). The CDR3 has 12 amino acids. V lost 1 base and J 11 bases, leaving 11 bases between the germline ends. The CDR3: CASSIGPTRAFF. CDR3 coding DNA: TGTGCCAGTAGTATAGGTCCTACGCGGGCTTTCTTT.

J is TRBJ1-5 and V is TRBV28; D not certain. CDR1 and CDR2 from the germline V gene are MDHEN and SYDVKM. V was pared by 1 base and J by 6 bases, with 13 bases between. The CDR3 length is 15 residues. The CDR3 coding sequence is TGTGCCAGCAGTTTATATTCCCTGGACGGTCAGCCCCAGCATTTT. Encoded protein: CASSLYSLDGQPQHF.

The chain uses TRBV7-9 and TRBJ2-3, with 13 bases matching TRBD2. V lost 4 bases to trimming and J lost 6 bases; unmatched junction nucleotides: 7. Germline CDR1 is SEHNR and CDR2 is FQNEAQ (reference sequence). The CDR3 spans 16 residues. CDR3 in amino acids: CASSYTSGGAYDTQYF. Here the CDR3 DNA reads TGTGCCAGCAGCTACACTAGCGGGGGGGCATATGATACGCAGTATTTT.

This chain connects TRBV10-2 to TRBJ2-7, with a possible D match to TRBD1 (6 bases). CDR1 and CDR2 from the germline V gene are WSHSY and SAAADI. The CDR3 loop spans 14 amino acids. Trimming removed 2 bases from V and 2 bases from J, with 10 bases in between. CDR3: CASSEMGTPYEQYF. The CDR3 coding sequence is TGCGCCAGCAGTGAGATGGGGACACCCTACGAGCAGTACTTC.

The chain couples TRBV7-8 to TRBJ2-1, with a possible D match to TRBD1 (5 bases). CDR1 is SGHVS, CDR2 FQNEAQ, per germline. Trimming cost V 1 base and J 1 base, with 8 bases left between them. The CDR3 totals 15 residues. CDR3 nucleotides: TGTGCCAGCAGCTTAGAGGGGTTATCCTACAATGAGCAGTTCTTC. It is translated as CASSLEGLSYNEQFF.

This chain uses TRBV6-5 with TRBJ2-7; D may be TRBD1 (6 bases). The CDR3 is 14 residues long. Germline CDR1 and CDR2: MNHEY and SVGAGI. The V end was cut by 4 bases, the J end by 1 base, with 11 bases between. This CDR3 is CASSWGHGSYEQYF. The CDR3 DNA sequence: TGTGCCAGCAGTTGGGGACACGGTTCCTACGAGCAGTACTTC.

The CDR3 sequence: CASSPTGLNEQFF. CDR3 nucleotides: TGTGCCAGTAGCCCCACAGGGCTCAATGAGCAGTTCTTC. The V gene is TRBV19, the J gene TRBJ2-1; D might be TRBD1 (6 bases). CDR3 length equals 13 residues. V was cut by 6 bases and J by 6 bases, with 12 bases left in between. Germline lookup yields CDR1 LNHDA and CDR2 SQIVND (reference sequence).

The genes are TRBV6-1 and TRBJ2-7; a weak D match, TRBD1 (6 bases). The V gene's germline CDR1 is MNHNS and CDR2 SASEGT. The CDR3 is 13 residues long. V lost 8 bases to trimming and J lost 3 bases, with 14 bases between them. CDR3 sequence (DNA): TGTGCCAGCCTTGACAGGCAGCGCTACGAGCAGTACTTC. Protein product: CASLDRQRYEQYF.

V and J are TRBV5-1 and TRBJ2-7, with D tentatively TRBD1 or TRBD2 (5 bases each). Looked up from germline, CDR1 is SGHRS and CDR2 is YFSETQ. Between the trimmed V and J ends, which lost 4 bases and 0 bases, there was a span of 23 bases. The CDR3 has 18 amino acids. For the CDR3, the DNA is TGCGCCAGCAGCCTGGACGCCCTTGGGGGAACGAGCTCCTACGAGCAGTACTTC. It encodes CASSLDALGGTSSYEQYF.

The CDR3 spells CASRIQGGGGEPQHF. Here the CDR3 DNA reads TGTGCCAGCAGGATACAGGGTGGGGGAGGTGAGCCCCAGCATTTT. This rearrangement joins TRBV28 to TRBJ1-5, with D tentatively TRBD1 (6 bases). The CDR3 runs 15 residues. Germline CDR1 reads MDHEN; CDR2 reads SYDVKM. V was shortened by 6 bases and J by 8 bases, with 20 bases between the two germline ends.

Only one count was recorded for this clone. The chain links TRBV7-9 to TRBJ2-1; unclear D gene. The CDR3 is 15 residues long. Germline CDR1 is SEHNR and CDR2 is FQNEAQ (reference sequence). Between the trimmed V and J ends, which lost 3 bases and 0 bases, there was a span of 9 bases. CDR3 in amino acids: CASSFGSPSYNEQFF. The CDR3 DNA reads as TGTGCCAGCAGCTTCGGTTCGCCCTCCTACAATGAGCAGTTCTTC.

The rearrangement joins TRBV19 to TRBJ2-7; 7 bases are a match to TRBD1. The CDR3 is 13 amino acids. The trim removed 8 bases at V and 3 bases at J, leaving 7 bases unmatched. Looked up from germline, CDR1 is LNHDA and CDR2 is SQIVND (reference sequence). CDR3 sequence reads: CASLGTDDYEQYF. The CDR3 nucleotides are TGTGCCAGTCTAGGGACAGATGACTACGAGCAGTACTTC.

The V call is TRBV6-6, the J call TRBJ2-3; no clear D. The CDR3 is made up of 13 amino acids. Trimming took 0 bases from V and 7 from J, leaving 8 bases between them. Germline CDR1 MNHNY, CDR2 SVGAGI (reference sequence). CDR3: CASSYSPPNTQYF. The CDR3 DNA is TGTGCCAGCAGTTACTCTCCCCCAAATACGCAGTATTTT.

J is TRBJ2-7 and V is TRBV4-1; D may be TRBD2 (6 bases). Trimming removed 0 bases from V and 1 base from J, with 10 bases in between. Germline assignment: CDR1 MGHRA and CDR2 YSYEKL. The CDR3 loop spans 15 amino acids. This CDR3 is CASSQEGTSSYEQYF. CDR3 sequence (DNA): TGCGCCAGCAGCCAAGAAGGGACTTCTTCCTACGAGCAGTACTTC.

The genes are TRBV4-1 and TRBJ1-1, with 8 bases matching TRBD1. CDR3 length equals 15 residues. Germline V gene lookup returns CDR1 MGHRA and CDR2 YSYEKL. Trimming at V came to 4 bases and at J to 2 bases, leaving 6 bases not matched to a gene. In DNA form, the CDR3 reads TGCGCCAGCAGCCGAATTACAGGGGGAAACACTGAAGCTTTCTTT. Its translation: CASSRITGGNTEAFF.

This clone was detected once. V and J are TRBV15 and TRBJ2-3; no clear D gene. The V end was cut by 0 bases, the J end by 6 bases, with 10 bases between. The CDR3 loop spans 14 amino acids. The germline V gene encodes CDR1 LNHNV and CDR2 YYDKDF (reference sequence). DNA of the CDR3: TGTGCCACCAGCAGAGATTCGGCAGCCGATACGCAGTATTTT. Translated, it gives CATSRDSAADTQYF.

The rearrangement links TRBV18 to TRBJ2-5, with 8 bases matching TRBD1. The J segment lost 3 bases and the V segment lost 3 bases, leaving 15 bases of the junction unmatched. Germline V gene data show CDR1 as KGHSH and CDR2 as LQKENI. This CDR3 contains 18 residues. This CDR3 reads CASSPDRGGNSAKETQYF. In DNA form, the CDR3 reads TGTGCCAGCTCACCCGACAGGGGTGGTAATAGCGCAAAAGAGACCCAGTACTTC.